This T cell receptor (beta chain) was recorded in a study of T cells expressing NK-cell markers. Study results and caveats: It was still unclear whether expanded NKG2C+ T cell clones were HCMV specific.

Comment on this clonotype: Its antigen is currently unknown.

TCR beta cDNA was made by 5'RACE template switching with UMIs. TCRdb reprocessed the 5' RACE reads; each CDR3 protein has one entry and no DNA is given. The ten most abundant clones cover approximately 11% of a sample with approximately 420,000 distinct CDR3 sequences. The sequence was collected from a woman aged 45-65 years in good health. The material sequenced was blood T cells: a sorted CD56 or NKG2C T cell subset, CD4+ or CD8+ T cells, or bulk PBMC T cells (not recorded which).

CDR3 in amino acids: CASSLALGTVNEQFF. This sequence joins TRBV7-9 and TRBJ2-1; TCRdb's D gene call, TRBD1, goes unchecked for lack of DNA. This CDR3 is built from 15 residues. Germline V CDR1 and CDR2: SEHNR, FQNEAQ (reference sequence).